The 28 T cell receptor beta chains below come from one sample, sequenced in a study of technical replicates of blood from several donors. Repertoires were generated with immunoSEQ multiplex PCR, while TCRdb's copy carries only in-frame clones and drops some. The profile shows around 70,000 clones, approximately 93% of them singletons. The sequencing sample was made of T cells isolated from PBMCs. The receptors were sampled from a human donor in good health.

The rearrangement joins TRBV2 to TRBJ2-1; D might be TRBD1 (5 bases). Trimming stripped 6 bases from V and 6 bases from J, with 9 bases between. Germline V gives CDR1 SNHLY, CDR2 FYNNEI. The CDR3 consists of 12 residues. The CDR3 is CASRQVINEQFF. The CDR3 DNA sequence: TGTGCCAGCAGACAGGTCATCAATGAGCAGTTCTTC.

The chain carries TRBV11-3 and TRBJ2-7; a weak D match, TRBD1 (6 bases). The CDR3 covers 15 residues. Trimming pared 4 bases from V and 5 bases from J, leaving 18 bases between. The germline CDR1 and CDR2 sequences are SGHNT and YENEEA. The CDR3 protein is CASSSKITGTDEQYF. As DNA, the CDR3 is TGTGCCAGCAGCTCCAAAATAACAGGGACGGACGAGCAGTACTTC.

The V gene is TRBV28, the J gene TRBJ2-5, with 11 bases matching TRBD2. The V gene's germline CDR1 is MDHEN and CDR2 SYDVKM. The CDR3 runs 15 residues. Losses at the gene ends were 3 bases for V and 1 base for J; bases not matched to a gene: 1. CDR3 nucleotide sequence: TGTGCCAGCAGTTTGACTAGCGGGATCCAAGAGACCCAGTACTTC. Translated: CASSLTSGIQETQYF.

The rearrangement joins TRBV6-1 to TRBJ1-2; D not resolved. CDR1 is MNHNS and CDR2 is SASEGT in the germline V gene. V lost 9 bases to trimming and J lost 3 bases, with 11 bases between them. The length of the CDR3 is 12 residues. CDR3 sequence reads: CASNMRYYGYTF. The CDR3, as DNA: TGTGCCAGTAATATGAGGTACTATGGCTACACCTTC.

This chain joins TRBV7-2 and TRBJ1-5; maybe TRBD1 (6 bases). The CDR3 is 14 residues long. Per germline, CDR1 SGHTA and CDR2 FQGNSA. Trimming pared 3 bases from V and 3 bases from J, leaving 9 bases between. The CDR3 spells CASSLDSINQPQHF. Here the CDR3 DNA reads TGTGCCAGCAGCTTGGACAGTATCAATCAGCCCCAGCATTTT.

The chain carries TRBV11-2 and TRBJ2-7, with 7 bases identical to TRBD1. The CDR3 is 15 residues long. V lost 2 bases, J lost 2 bases, and 6 bases stayed unmatched. Per germline, CDR1 SGHAT and CDR2 FQNNGV. CDR3 bases: TGTGCCAGCAGCTTACCACGACAGGGAGCCTACGAGCAGTACTTC. This translates into CASSLPRQGAYEQYF. The complete variable domain, with remaining parts taken from reference TRBV11-2 and TRBJ2-7, reads EAGVAQSPRYKIIEKRQSVAFWCNPISGHATLYWYQQILGQGPKLLIQFQNNGVVDDSQLPKDRFSAERLKGVDSTLKIQPAKLEDSAVYLCASSLPRQGAYEQYFGPGTRLTVT.

The V call is TRBV28, the J call TRBJ1-2; possibly TRBD1 for D (6 bases). Deletions cut 5 bases from V and 4 bases from J, with 23 bases between. This CDR3 region has 17 residues. CDR1 MDHEN and CDR2 SYDVKM come from the germline V gene. Here the CDR3 reads CASSTVRFGGLGYGYTF. The CDR3 nucleotides read TGTGCCAGCAGTACCGTGCGGTTTGGGGGCTTGGGCTATGGCTACACCTTC.

This clone has only one observation. The genes are TRBV10-3 and TRBJ2-7; D call uncertain. Trimming removed 3 bases at V and 3 bases at J, with 9 bases between. Germline V gives CDR1 ENHRY, CDR2 SYGVKD. The CDR3 has 13 amino acids. The CDR3 coding sequence is TGTGCCATCAGTGATTTTAATTTCTACGAGCAGTACTTC. This codes for CAISDFNFYEQYF.

The J gene is TRBJ1-1, the V gene TRBV5-1; D gene unclear. This CDR3 region has 13 residues. The germline CDR1 and CDR2 sequences are SGHRS and YFSETQ. The germline V and J ends were trimmed by 2 bases and 11 bases, with 16 bases remaining between them. CDR3 in amino acids: CASSLGRVDSAFF. Written as DNA, the CDR3 is TGCGCCAGCAGCTTAGGACGGGTGGACTCGGCTTTCTTT.

The rearrangement joins TRBV5-1 to TRBJ2-7, with D perhaps TRBD2 (6 bases). Germline V gives CDR1 SGHRS, CDR2 YFSETQ. CDR3 length: 14 residues. Trimming shortened V by 2 bases and J by 3 bases, and 12 bases separated the two germline ends. CDR3 nucleotides: TGCGCCAGCAGCTTCGGGGAGGCCCTCTACGAGCAGTACTTC. This translates into CASSFGEALYEQYF.

On this clone: Mismatch with germline at one junction end may stem from a read error. V gene TRBV6-1 combines with J gene TRBJ1-5; D gene ambiguous. The CDR3 runs to 15 residues. Per germline, CDR1 MNHNS and CDR2 SASEGT. The CDR3 is CASRENENSNQPQHF. In DNA, the CDR3 is TGTGCCAGCCGTGAAAACGAGAATAGCAATCAGCCCCAGCATTTT.

J is TRBJ2-7 and V is TRBV6-5; 8 nucleotides agree with TRBD1. V dropped 5 bases and J dropped 7; count of bases not matched to a gene: 7. The CDR3 runs to 13 residues. Germline CDR1 is MNHEY and CDR2 is SVGAGI. CDR3 region: CASSHRTGYEQYF. The CDR3 nucleotides read TGTGCCAGCAGTCATCGGACAGGGTATGAGCAGTACTTC.

The chain carries TRBV14 and TRBJ2-5; 14 bases line up with TRBD2. With V trimmed by 2 bases and J by 5 bases, 7 bases remained unmatched. The CDR3 contains 17 residues. CDR1 is SGHDN, CDR2 FVKESK, per germline. The CDR3 protein is CASSQPRTSGRLETQYF. CDR3 nucleotide sequence: TGTGCCAGCAGCCAACCCCGGACTAGCGGGAGGCTCGAGACCCAGTACTTC.

The chain has TRBV30 and TRBJ1-1, with 9 nucleotides matching TRBD1. The CDR3 runs 14 residues. V lost 4 bases and J lost 1; bases outside the gene matches: 4. From germline, CDR1 is GTSNPN and CDR2 SVGIG (reference sequence). The CDR3 bases are TGTGCCTGGAACAGGGGGCATGCGAACACTGAAGCTTTCTTT. Its translation is CAWNRGHANTEAFF.

This clone was observed once. This rearrangement joins TRBV5-8 to TRBJ1-1, with D possibly matching TRBD1 (6 bases). Trimming stripped 1 base from V and 4 bases from J, with 8 bases between. The CDR3 length is 13 residues. Germline V gene data show CDR1 as SGHTS and CDR2 as YDEGEE. The CDR3 is CASSLIRGTEAFF. CDR3 DNA sequence: TGTGCCAGCAGCTTGATCAGGGGCACTGAAGCTTTCTTT. Full variable domain (missing parts from reference TRBV5-8 and TRBJ1-1): EAGVTQSPTHLIKTRGQQATLRCSPISGHTSVYWYQQALGLGLQFLLWYDEGEERNRGNFPPRFSGRQFPNYSSELNVNALELEDSALYLCASSLIRGTEAFFGQGTRLTVV.

The V and J genes are TRBV9 and TRBJ2-2, with D maybe TRBD2 (5 bases). The V end was cut by 0 bases, the J end by 6 bases, with 15 bases between. Germline CDR1 reads SGDLS; CDR2 reads YYNGEE. CDR3 length: 16 residues. The CDR3 region has the DNA TGTGCCAGCAGCGTAGACGAAGCACTAGGAGCCGGGGAGCTGTTTTTT. Its protein is CASSVDEALGAGELFF. Looking up the rest from reference TRBV9 and TRBJ2-2 gives the full variable domain: DSGVTQTPKHLITATGQRVTLRCSPRSGDLSVYWYQQSLDQGLQFLIQYYNGEERAKGNILERFSAQQFPDLHSELNLSSLELGDSALYFCASSVDEALGAGELFFGEGSRLTVL.

The chain combines TRBV7-9 with TRBJ2-5; 9 bases map to TRBD1. The CDR3 sequence is 18 residues long. The V gene's germline CDR1 is SEHNR and CDR2 FQNEAQ (reference sequence). V lost 3 bases and J lost 2; bases outside the gene matches: 13. The CDR3 nucleotides are TGTGCCAGCAGCTTGGTCCCGGGACAGGGACGGAGGCAAGAGACCCAGTACTTC. Translating gives CASSLVPGQGRRQETQYF.

The J gene is TRBJ1-1, the V gene TRBV29-1; TRBD1 matches at 7 bases. Germline lookup yields CDR1 SQVTM and CDR2 ANQGSEA. J lost 0 bases, V lost 8 bases, and 9 bases had no gene match. There are 14 residues in the CDR3. The CDR3 coding sequence is TGCAGCTTTTATCTGACAGGGTTGAACACTGAAGCTTTCTTT. Its translation: CSFYLTGLNTEAFF.

This chain uses TRBV5-4 with TRBJ2-3, with 10 bases identical to TRBD2. Germline V gene lookup returns CDR1 SGHNT and CDR2 YYREEE (reference sequence). Trimming took 0 bases from V and 2 from J; bases not matched to a gene: 3. There are 16 residues in the CDR3. The CDR3 reads CASSLGTSGNTDTQYF. Written as DNA, the CDR3 is TGTGCCAGCAGCTTGGGGACTAGCGGAAACACAGATACGCAGTATTTT.

The J gene is TRBJ1-5, the V gene TRBV2, with a weak D call TRBD1 (6 bases). Germline V gives CDR1 SNHLY, CDR2 FYNNEI. Trimming took off 3 bases at V and 9 bases at J, with 12 bases between the two ends. The CDR3 has 13 amino acids. Here the CDR3 reads CASSDRGARPQHF. Here the CDR3 DNA reads TGTGCCAGCAGTGACAGGGGAGCGCGGCCCCAGCATTTT.

The chain joins TRBV5-4 to TRBJ2-7, with 11 bases aligning to TRBD2. The CDR3 totals 19 residues. CDR1 and CDR2 (germline): SGHNT, YYREEE (reference sequence). V shed 4 bases, J shed 1 base, and the junction held 16 bases outside the gene matches. For the CDR3, the DNA is TGTGCCAGCAGCGGCACTAGCGGGAGTCAAGAAAGACATTCCTACGAGCAGTACTTC. Protein product: CASSGTSGSQERHSYEQYF.

The V call is TRBV6-6, the J call TRBJ2-1; 11 bases align to TRBD1. CDR3 length: 13 residues. V lost 11 bases and J lost 8; bases outside the gene matches: 8. CDR1 is MNHNY, CDR2 SVGAGI, per germline (reference sequence). CDR3 sequence: CASGTGGRDEQFF. In DNA, the CDR3 is TGTGCCTCCGGGACAGGGGGACGTGATGAGCAGTTCTTC.

The V call is TRBV7-2, the J call TRBJ2-7; no reliable D call. Germline CDR1 and CDR2: SGHTA and FQGNSA. V was pared by 7 bases and J by 4 bases, with 20 bases between. This CDR3 region has 15 residues. The CDR3 loop is CASTPGVESFYEQYF. Here the CDR3 DNA reads TGTGCCAGCACCCCCGGAGTCGAAAGTTTTTACGAGCAGTACTTC.

The gene calls are TRBV6-1 and TRBJ1-3; D perhaps matches TRBD1 (6 bases). The CDR3 extends over 14 amino acids. The V and J ends lost 8 bases and 3 bases respectively, with 14 bases between them. Germline V gene lookup returns CDR1 MNHNS and CDR2 SASEGT. The CDR3, as DNA: TGTGCCAGCCTCCCGGGAGGGGGTGGAAACACCATATATTTT. Its translation is CASLPGGGGNTIYF.

The rearrangement joins TRBV2 to TRBJ2-5; tentatively, D is TRBD2 (6 bases). The V gene's germline CDR1 is SNHLY and CDR2 FYNNEI. V was shortened by 7 bases and J by 1 base, with 10 bases between the two germline ends. This CDR3 comprises 13 residues. This chain's CDR3 is CASTRLVQETQYF. In DNA form, the CDR3 reads TGTGCCAGCACTCGACTAGTCCAAGAGACCCAGTACTTC.

V and J are TRBV15 and TRBJ2-7; 7 positions match TRBD2. V shed 3 bases and J 3 bases; nucleotides not matched to a gene: 2. The germline V gene has CDR1 LNHNV and CDR2 YYDKDF (reference sequence). This CDR3 region has 13 residues. The CDR3, as DNA: TGTGCCACCAGCAGGCTAGCGGACTACGAGCAGTACTTC. Protein: CATSRLADYEQYF.

The chain combines TRBV2 with TRBJ1-2; the D gene is possibly TRBD1 (5 bases). Trimming took off 8 bases at V and 10 bases at J, with 17 bases between the two ends. Germline loops: CDR1 SNHLY, CDR2 FYNNEI. The CDR3 runs 12 residues. The CDR3 loop reads CASGNWDYTYTF. CDR3 bases: TGTGCCAGCGGGAACTGGGACTACACCTACACCTTC.

The rearrangement joins TRBV30 to TRBJ2-7; D unclear. The CDR3 is 10 residues long. Germline values: CDR1 GTSNPN, CDR2 SVGIG (reference sequence). V lost 4 bases, J lost 6 bases, and 7 bases lay in between. CDR3 DNA: TGTGCCTGGAAGAAGAGCGAGCAGTACTTC. This sequence encodes CAWKKSEQYF. The full variable domain, rest sourced from reference TRBV30 and TRBJ2-7, is SQTIHQWPATLVQPVGSPLSLECTVEGTSNPNLYWYRQAAGRGLQLLFYSVGIGQISSEVPQNLSASRPQDRQFILSSKKLLLSDSGFYLCAWKKSEQYFGPGTRLTVT.